This TCR beta chain is drawn from a study of shared clonotypes between healthy human individuals. Whole-study findings and limits: Some naive CD4 clonotypes, roughly 4.5%, turned up in common across four donors.

About this clone: The antigen is undetermined. At the DNA level, this CDR3 is encoded by other sequences in the same sample as well.

The assay was immunoSEQ multiplex PCR, and TCRdb's table has in-frame clones only and misses some. This sample yields some 1.5 million clones, of which roughly 96% are seen a single time; approximately 1.1% belongs to the top ten. Trimming left V 3 bases short and J 0 bases short, with 6 bases between. Germline CDR1 reads LNHDA; CDR2 reads SQIVND (reference sequence). CDR3 length equals 13 residues. This rearrangement joins TRBV19 to TRBJ2-7; the D gene is possibly TRBD1 (5 bases). The TCR comes from a man aged 30 to 39 in good health. The source material was naive CD4+ T cells sorted from blood. Subset specified: CD45RA+ positively selected. CDR3 nucleotide sequence: TGTGCCAGTAGTATCGGACACTCCTACGAGCAGTACTTC. This codes for CASSIGHSYEQYF.